This paragraph covers one TCR beta chain sequence. The data were taken from a study of cytomegalovirus exposure and HLA in healthy donors. PCR involved 60 Vbeta and 13 Jbeta primers. The method was immunoSEQ multiplex PCR; TCRdb's version includes in-frame clones alone and lacks a portion of them. Of fewer than 250,000 clones listed, more than 65% are singletons. This sequence was found in a man between 18 and 29 years old in good health and CMV-seronegative. Sequencing was carried out using PBMCs.

The CDR3 DNA is TGTGCCAGCAGTATCACAGGGGGTTCCTACGAGCAGTACTTC. Protein: CASSITGGSYEQYF. The gene calls are TRBV28 and TRBJ2-7; the match to TRBD1 covers 8 bases. Germline lookup yields CDR1 MDHEN and CDR2 SYDVKM. The V segment lost 5 bases and the J segment 1 base; nucleotides outside the gene matches: 4. The CDR3 covers 14 residues.